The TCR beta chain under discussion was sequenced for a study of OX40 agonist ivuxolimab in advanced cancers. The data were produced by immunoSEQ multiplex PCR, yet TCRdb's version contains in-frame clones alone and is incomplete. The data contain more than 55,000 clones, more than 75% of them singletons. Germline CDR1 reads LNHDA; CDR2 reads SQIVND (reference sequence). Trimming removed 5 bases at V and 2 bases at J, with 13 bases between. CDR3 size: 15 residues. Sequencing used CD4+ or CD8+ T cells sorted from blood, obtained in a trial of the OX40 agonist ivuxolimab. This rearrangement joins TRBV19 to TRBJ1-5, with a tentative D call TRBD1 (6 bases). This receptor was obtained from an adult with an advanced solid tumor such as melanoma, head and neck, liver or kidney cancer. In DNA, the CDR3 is TGTGCCAGTAGTCCGGGGGCGAAGGGCAATCAGCCCCAGCATTTT. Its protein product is CASSPGAKGNQPQHF.